The 22 T cell receptor beta chains given below trace back to one sample, sequenced in a study of blood T cell repertoires in COVID-19 (dated by TCRdb to 2018 to 2020). Libraries came from the immunoSEQ multiplex PCR assay. Here the immuneACCESS table is served through TCRdb, limited to in-frame sequences with V and J called. Missing clones are a known gap in these copies; in checked studies unresolved V genes cover under half, and the rest lacks a known reason. The sample data list about 180,000 clones, and about 84% of these were observed just once. The ten largest make up about 18% of the sample. Sample: peripheral blood. These receptor sequences come from a person aged 70 to 85 with COVID-19, enrolled during active disease.

This chain links TRBV6-5 with TRBJ1-2; D unclear. The CDR3 has 15 amino acids. V was cut by 7 bases and J by 2 bases, with 17 bases left in between. The germline CDR1 and CDR2 sequences are MNHEY and SVGAGI. CDR3 in DNA: TGTGCCAGCATGAGAAGGGCCAGCGGAAACTATGGCTACACCTTC. Protein sequence: CASMRRASGNYGYTF.

Comments on this clone: Other DNA sequences from this sample encode an identical CDR3 as well. The V gene is TRBV4-3, the J gene TRBJ2-7; D is perhaps TRBD1 (6 bases). V shed 1 base and J shed 3 bases, with 7 bases lying between them. CDR1 LGHNA and CDR2 YSLEER come from the germline V gene. The CDR3 length is 13 residues. CDR3 coding DNA: TGCGCCAGCAGCCAAGTAGGGGGCTACGAGCAGTACTTC. Amino acids: CASSQVGGYEQYF.

The chain employs TRBV6-2 or TRBV6-3 and TRBJ1-3, with 7 nucleotides matching TRBD1. Germline V gene data show CDR1 as MNHEY and CDR2 as SVGEGT. CDR3 length: 16 amino acids. V gave up 6 bases and J gave up 6 bases; unmatched junction bases: 14. The CDR3 DNA reads as TGTGCCAGCAGCGCCCCGGGACAGATCAACGCAAACACCATATATTTT. It encodes CASSAPGQINANTIYF.

The rearrangement joins TRBV29-1 to TRBJ2-1; 8 bases fit TRBD1. Germline V gene lookup returns CDR1 SQVTM and CDR2 ANQGSEA. The V segment lost 1 base and the J segment 6 bases; nucleotides outside the gene matches: 14. The CDR3 runs to 17 residues. Written as DNA, the CDR3 is TGCAGCGTTGAAGGACAAGACTCAGGGGGCTTTGGCAATGAGCAGTTCTTC. Protein sequence: CSVEGQDSGGFGNEQFF.

The genes are TRBV2 and TRBJ2-2; 10 nucleotides align to TRBD1. V lost 6 bases to trimming and J lost 5 bases; unmatched junction nucleotides: 12. The CDR3 runs 17 residues. The germline gives CDR1 SNHLY, CDR2 FYNNEI. CDR3 nucleotide sequence: TGTGCCAGCAGAAACCTTTTCGTGGGACAGGGGACCGGGGAGCTGTTTTTT. Its translation is CASRNLFVGQGTGELFF.

CDR3 coding DNA: TGTGCCAGCAGCTCCGCAGGGGGAATGGTGTACGAGCAGTACTTC. Protein: CASSSAGGMVYEQYF. The V and J genes are TRBV5-6 and TRBJ2-7, with 7 bases fitting TRBD1. V trimming: 3 bases; J trimming: 4 bases; junction bases outside the gene matches: 10. The CDR3 sequence is 15 residues long. The germline gives CDR1 SGHDT, CDR2 YYEEEE.

This clone appeared a single time. The V and J genes are TRBV7-2 and TRBJ1-5; D gene unclear. The CDR3 spans 12 residues. Per the germline V gene, CDR1 is SGHTA and CDR2 is FQGNSA. Trimming cost V 5 bases and J 7 bases, with 9 bases left between them. CDR3 sequence: CASSTPLQPQHF. The CDR3 DNA reads as TGTGCCAGCAGCACCCCACTCCAGCCCCAGCATTTT. Full variable domain (rest looked up from reference TRBV7-2 and TRBJ1-5): GAGVSQSPSNKVTEKGKDVELRCDPISGHTALYWYRQSLGQGLEFLIYFQGNSAPDKSGLPSDRFSAERTGGSVSTLTIQRTQQEDSAVYLCASSTPLQPQHFGDGTRLSIL.

The chain is built from TRBV6-5 and TRBJ1-1, with 7 bases that match TRBD1. Looked up from germline, CDR1 is MNHEY and CDR2 is SVGAGI. V shed 5 bases and J 2 bases; nucleotides not matched to a gene: 8. CDR3 length: 15 residues. The CDR3 DNA sequence: TGTGCCAGCAGTCCCGACAGGGAGAGAAACACTGAAGCTTTCTTT. Residues: CASSPDRERNTEAFF.

This clone has only one observation. The rearrangement uses TRBV15 and TRBJ1-2; D is possibly TRBD1 (6 bases). The CDR3 runs to 14 residues. With 4 bases removed from V and 4 bases from J, the gap between germline ends came to 13 bases. CDR1 and CDR2 from the germline V gene are LNHNV and YYDKDF (reference sequence). The CDR3 DNA is TGTGCCACCAGCACCACAGGGTCAGGCTATGGCTACACCTTC. It specifies CATSTTGSGYGYTF.

The J gene is TRBJ1-1, the V gene TRBV5-1; 9 nucleotides align to TRBD1. Germline V gene lookup returns CDR1 SGHRS and CDR2 YFSETQ. The CDR3 contains 15 residues. V trimming: 1 base; J trimming: 7 bases; junction bases outside the gene matches: 8. The CDR3: CASSLKTGGSVEAFF. For the CDR3, the DNA is TGCGCCAGCAGCTTGAAGACAGGGGGAAGTGTTGAAGCTTTCTTT.

The chain carries TRBV30 and TRBJ2-7; perhaps TRBD2 as D (5 bases). The CDR3 extends over 13 amino acids. V gave up 0 bases and J gave up 5 bases, with 11 bases separating them. CDR1 and CDR2 (germline): GTSNPN, SVGIG (reference sequence). This chain's CDR3 is CAWSVRGRDEQYF. The CDR3 DNA reads TGTGCCTGGAGTGTACGGGGTCGCGACGAGCAGTACTTC.

This clone was observed once. This chain joins TRBV3-1 (or the pseudogene TRBV3-2) and TRBJ1-5, with D perhaps matching TRBD1 (6 bases). Germline V CDR1 and CDR2: LGHDT, YNNKEL (reference sequence). Trimming removed 4 bases from V and 3 bases from J, with 13 bases in between. The CDR3 covers 15 residues. This CDR3 is CASSPWQGLNQPQHF. CDR3 sequence (DNA): TGTGCCAGCAGCCCGTGGCAGGGGCTCAATCAGCCCCAGCATTTT.

The chain has TRBV27 and TRBJ2-7; possible D gene TRBD2, 5 bases. The germline CDR1 and CDR2 sequences are MNHEY and SMNVEV (reference sequence). Trimming pared 2 bases from V and 6 bases from J, leaving 20 bases between. The CDR3 sequence is 16 residues long. The CDR3 DNA reads as TGTGCCAGCAGTTTAATTGGGTCCGGGAAATCTAGCGAGCAGTACTTC. It encodes CASSLIGSGKSSEQYF.

The rearrangement joins TRBV28 to TRBJ1-2, with 9 bases identical to TRBD1. This CDR3 region has 13 residues. Germline CDR1 and CDR2: MDHEN and SYDVKM. Trimming took 11 bases from V and 6 from J; bases not matched to a gene: 10. CDR3: CAAGGTGRNGYTF. The CDR3 DNA is TGTGCCGCCGGAGGGACAGGGCGTAATGGCTACACCTTC.

The chain joins TRBV7-9 to TRBJ1-1, with D maybe TRBD1 (5 bases). From germline, CDR1 is SEHNR and CDR2 FQNEAQ (reference sequence). This CDR3 comprises 15 residues. The ends were cut back, 5 bases at V and 4 bases at J, with 17 bases in the middle. The CDR3: CASSLQGTVGTEAFF. The CDR3 coding sequence is TGTGCCAGCAGCCTTCAGGGTACGGTCGGCACTGAAGCTTTCTTT.

This sequence joins TRBV12-3 or TRBV12-4 and TRBJ1-2; D unclear. The CDR3 loop spans 12 amino acids. V was cut by 6 bases and J by 5 bases, with 10 bases left in between. DNA for the CDR3: TGTGCCAGCAGCCCGCGGGCTTATGGCTACACCTTC. This codes for CASSPRAYGYTF.

This chain joins TRBV5-4 and TRBJ2-1, with TRBD2 as a possible D gene (6 bases). CDR1 is SGHNT, CDR2 YYREEE, per germline (reference sequence). Trimming removed 2 bases at V and 12 bases at J, with 18 bases between. This CDR3 comprises 14 residues. The CDR3 protein is CASSFRMGGGTQFF. The CDR3 DNA reads TGTGCCAGCAGCTTTCGCATGGGGGGAGGAACGCAGTTCTTC.

This clone was counted between two and nine times. CDR3: CASSIHTGTGVNEQFF. The CDR3 nucleotides read TGTGCCAGTAGTATCCATACCGGGACAGGGGTGAATGAGCAGTTCTTC. This chain uses TRBV19 with TRBJ2-1, with TRBD1 identical over 10 bases. Germline-derived CDR1 and CDR2 are LNHDA and SQIVND (reference sequence). The V and J ends lost 3 bases and 7 bases, in that order; junction bases with no gene match: 9. The CDR3 has 16 amino acids.

The rearrangement links TRBV6-2 or TRBV6-3 to TRBJ1-1, with D tentatively TRBD1 (6 bases). The V gene's germline CDR1 is MNHEY and CDR2 SVGEGT. Deletions cut 5 bases from V and 0 bases from J, with 19 bases between. This CDR3 comprises 17 residues. In DNA, the CDR3 is TGTGCCAGCAGTCGCCCTTCGGGACAAGTCATGAACACTGAAGCTTTCTTT. It translates to CASSRPSGQVMNTEAFF.

This chain joins TRBV11-1 and TRBJ2-7; 7 nucleotides match TRBD1. CDR3 length: 14 amino acids. Germline lookup yields CDR1 SGHAT and CDR2 FQDESV (reference sequence). V trimming: 5 bases; J trimming: 2 bases; junction bases outside the gene matches: 6. The CDR3 bases are TGTGCCAGCAGCCTGGACAGGACAACCTACGAGCAGTACTTC. This sequence encodes CASSLDRTTYEQYF.

The J gene is TRBJ2-2, the V gene TRBV27, with TRBD2 matching 8 bases. Germline V CDR1 and CDR2: MNHEY, SMNVEV (reference sequence). V trimming: 3 bases; J trimming: 6 bases; junction bases outside the gene matches: 18. The CDR3 contains 19 residues. The CDR3 DNA reads TGTGCCAGCAGTTTGGCGACTCCGGGACTAGTGGTTATCGCCGGGGAGCTGTTTTTT. Its translation: CASSLATPGLVVIAGELFF.

The rearrangement links TRBV30 to TRBJ2-5; 9 bases agree with TRBD1. V trimming: 5 bases; J trimming: 2 bases; junction bases outside the gene matches: 9. This CDR3 has 15 residues. CDR1 is GTSNPN, CDR2 SVGIG, per germline (reference sequence). The CDR3 loop is CAWGLGQGFQETQYF. CDR3 DNA sequence: TGTGCCTGGGGGCTGGGACAGGGTTTTCAAGAGACCCAGTACTTC.